The 8 T cell receptor beta chains given below trace back to one sample, sequenced in a study of blood T cell repertoires in COVID-19 (TCRdb year 2020). The method was the immunoSEQ multiplex PCR assay. TCRdb re-hosts the immuneACCESS table, in-frame sequences only. Its copies lack some clones; in the studies checked, an unresolved V gene accounts for under half of them, and the cause for the rest is not known. The sample includes some 150,000 clones, with roughly 80% observed a single time. The ten top clones hold about 6% of the sample. What was sequenced was PBMCs or T cells enriched from blood (not recorded which). The receptors originated from a woman aged 45-65 years who had recovered from COVID-19.

This chain connects TRBV14 to TRBJ1-2, with D uncertain. Per the germline V gene, CDR1 is SGHDN and CDR2 is FVKESK. The CDR3 totals 16 residues. V lost 4 bases and J 0 bases, leaving 15 bases between the germline ends. DNA of the CDR3: TGTGCCAGCAGCCCAGGACTTTTCCTTCCTAACTATGGCTACACCTTC. Translated: CASSPGLFLPNYGYTF.

The chain joins TRBV7-9 to TRBJ2-1; D remains ambiguous. This CDR3 is built from 15 residues. Looked up from germline, CDR1 is SEHNR and CDR2 is FQNEAQ (reference sequence). V was clipped by 0 bases and J by 10 bases, with 16 bases between them. CDR3 region: CASSLAAALSREQFF. CDR3 DNA: TGTGCCAGCAGCTTAGCGGCAGCCCTGTCCAGGGAGCAGTTCTTC. Combining the CDR3 with reference TRBV7-9 and TRBJ2-1 gives the whole variable domain DTGVSQNPRHKITKRGQNVTFRCDPISEHNRLYWYRQTLGQGPEFLTYFQNEAQLEKSRLLSDRFSAERPKGSFSTLEIQRTEQGDSAMYLCASSLAAALSREQFFGPGTRLTVL.

This chain links TRBV19 with TRBJ1-2; 9 bases align to TRBD1. V gave up 7 bases and J gave up 4 bases; unmatched junction bases: 13. CDR3 length: 16 residues. CDR1 is LNHDA and CDR2 is SQIVND in the germline V gene (reference sequence). The CDR3 bases are TGTGCCAGTACCACGGACAGGGGATTGGGCGGCTATGGCTACACCTTC. This gives the protein CASTTDRGLGGYGYTF.

CDR3 loop: CASSLGLALYNEQFF. The CDR3 DNA is TGTGCCAGCAGCTTGGGACTAGCCCTCTACAATGAGCAGTTCTTC. The chain links TRBV7-2 to TRBJ2-1; 9 bases match TRBD2. The V gene end was trimmed by 3 bases and the J gene end by 3 bases; junction bases not matched to a gene: 3. CDR1 is SGHTA, CDR2 FQGNSA, per germline. The CDR3 loop spans 15 amino acids.

The chain uses TRBV7-8 and TRBJ2-2; no reliable D call. Looked up from germline, CDR1 is SGHVS and CDR2 is FQNEAQ. V shed 5 bases and J shed 1 base, with 17 bases lying between them. CDR3 size: 17 residues. CDR3 nucleotide sequence: TGTGCCAGCAGCGACACGAACACCCTCGGGAACACCGGGGAGCTGTTTTTT. Amino acids: CASSDTNTLGNTGELFF. Looking up the rest from reference TRBV7-8 and TRBJ2-2 gives the full variable domain: GAGVSQSPRYKVAKRGQDVALRCDPISGHVSLFWYQQALGQGPEFLTYFQNEAQLDKSGLPSDRFFAERPEGSVSTLKIQRTQQEDSAVYLCASSDTNTLGNTGELFFGEGSRLTVL.

This chain connects TRBV11-2 to TRBJ2-7; weak D call: TRBD1 (6 bases). This CDR3 spans 14 amino acids. Germline V gene lookup returns CDR1 SGHAT and CDR2 FQNNGV. V lost 0 bases, J lost 2 bases, and 8 bases lay in between. The CDR3 is CASSLDGDTYEQYF. In DNA, the CDR3 is TGTGCCAGCAGCTTAGATGGGGACACCTACGAGCAGTACTTC.

This clone has just a few counts. V gene TRBV29-1 combines with J gene TRBJ1-1, with 8 bases lining up with TRBD1. Germline trimming cut 5 bases from V and 1 base from J; bases unmatched to any gene: 3. Germline CDR1 SQVTM, CDR2 ANQGSEA. This CDR3 comprises 13 residues. Here the CDR3 DNA reads TGCAGCGTTTGGACAGGGACGAACACTGAAGCTTTCTTT. Its protein is CSVWTGTNTEAFF.

V usage is TRBV28 and J usage is TRBJ2-3; 7 bases are a match to TRBD1. The germline CDR1 and CDR2 sequences are MDHEN and SYDVKM. The CDR3 contains 17 residues. V was clipped by 6 bases and J by 0 bases; unmatched bases: 12. The CDR3 nucleotides read TGTGCCAGCAGCCCAATTGGGACAGATGCTAGCACAGATACGCAGTATTTT. It codes for CASSPIGTDASTDTQYF.